The clone carrying this T cell receptor beta chain appeared a few times. These data are taken from a study of T cells of healthy individuals. The length of the CDR3 is 15 residues. V lost 3 bases and J lost 6; bases outside the gene matches: 8. Germline lookup yields CDR1 LNHDA and CDR2 SQIVND (reference sequence). Each CDR3 protein gets one entry after TCRdb re-called the 5' RACE reads with MiXCR. Here the sample spans 95,000 to 100,000 distinct CDR3 sequences, 17% being singletons. The sequence was obtained from a human donor in good health. This chain links TRBV19 with TRBJ2-5; the match to TRBD1 covers 9 bases. As DNA, the CDR3 is TGTGCCAGTAGTATTTCGGACAGGGGAATGAAGACCCAGTACTTC. Translation: CASSISDRGMKTQYF. The full variable domain, completed using reference TRBV19 and TRBJ2-5, is DGGITQSPKYLFRKEGQNVTLSCEQNLNHDAMYWYRQDPGQGLRLIYYSQIVNDFQKGDIAEGYSVSREKKESFPLTVTSAQKNPTAFYLCASSISDRGMKTQYFGPGTRLLVL.